This T cell receptor beta chain came from a study of CD8+CD57+ T cells in acquired aplastic anemia. At the level of the study: Sorted CD4+ and CD8+ cells gave an average of approximately 3 ug of DNA. Findings and caveats of the study: Overlap between patients and controls comprised 25 to 30 CD8+ CDR3 sequences.

The CDR3 consists of 14 residues. V was shortened by 2 bases and J by 0 bases, with 8 bases between the two germline ends. This clonotype appeared many times. Its specificity is not known. It was genomic DNA that served as the template for profiling TCR beta VDJ and CDR3. One entry per CDR3 protein results from TCRdb running MiXCR on the reads. The sample has fewer than 200,000 distinct CDR3 sequences; 40% to 50% are singletons. Patients picked for sequencing had shown CD8+CD57+ cell expansion detected by flow cytometry. The chain has TRBV12-3 or TRBV12-4 and TRBJ2-7, with a weak D call TRBD1 (5 bases). The sequencing sample was made of sorted CD4+, CD8+, or CD8+CD57+ T cells (not recorded which) from PBMCs. This sequence originates from a human donor with aplastic anemia. CDR3 nucleotide sequence: TGTGCCAGCAGTTTAAAGGGGCCCTCCTACGAGCAGTACTTC. Its protein is CASSLKGPSYEQYF.